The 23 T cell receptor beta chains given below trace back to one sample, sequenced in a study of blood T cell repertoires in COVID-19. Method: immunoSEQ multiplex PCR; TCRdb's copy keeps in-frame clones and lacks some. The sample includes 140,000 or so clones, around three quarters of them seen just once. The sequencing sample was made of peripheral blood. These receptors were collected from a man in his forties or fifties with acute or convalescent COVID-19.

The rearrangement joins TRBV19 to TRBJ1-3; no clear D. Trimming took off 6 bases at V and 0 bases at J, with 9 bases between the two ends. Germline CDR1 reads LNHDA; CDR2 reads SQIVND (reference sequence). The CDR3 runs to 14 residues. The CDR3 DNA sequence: TGTGCCAGTAGACGGTTATTCTCTGGAAACACCATATATTTT. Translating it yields CASRRLFSGNTIYF.

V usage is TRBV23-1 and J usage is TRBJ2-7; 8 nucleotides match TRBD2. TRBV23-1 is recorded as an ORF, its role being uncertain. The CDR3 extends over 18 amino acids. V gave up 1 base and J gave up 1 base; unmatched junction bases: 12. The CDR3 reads CASSQYPTYGGASYEQYV. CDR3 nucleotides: TGCGCCAGCAGTCAATACCCCACTTACGGGGGGGCTTCCTACGAGCAGTACGTC.

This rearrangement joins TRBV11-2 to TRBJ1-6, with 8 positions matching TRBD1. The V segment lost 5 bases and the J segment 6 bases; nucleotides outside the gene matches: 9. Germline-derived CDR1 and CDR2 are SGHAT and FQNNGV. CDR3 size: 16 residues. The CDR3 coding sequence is TGTGCCAGCAGCCCCCTGAGGGACAGGCTTAATTCACCCCTCCACTTT. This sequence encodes CASSPLRDRLNSPLHF.

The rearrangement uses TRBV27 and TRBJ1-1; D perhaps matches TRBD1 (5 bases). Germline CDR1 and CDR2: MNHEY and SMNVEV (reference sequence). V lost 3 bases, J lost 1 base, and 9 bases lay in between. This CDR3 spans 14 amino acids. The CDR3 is CASSFRGKNTEAFF. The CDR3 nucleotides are TGTGCCAGCAGTTTTCGGGGGAAGAACACTGAAGCTTTCTTT.

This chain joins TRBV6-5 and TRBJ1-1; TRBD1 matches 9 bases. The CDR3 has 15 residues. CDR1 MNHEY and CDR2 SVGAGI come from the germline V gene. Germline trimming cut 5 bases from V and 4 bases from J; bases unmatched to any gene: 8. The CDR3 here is CASSTPHRGPTEAFF. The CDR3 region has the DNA TGTGCCAGCAGTACGCCTCACAGGGGGCCCACTGAAGCTTTCTTT.

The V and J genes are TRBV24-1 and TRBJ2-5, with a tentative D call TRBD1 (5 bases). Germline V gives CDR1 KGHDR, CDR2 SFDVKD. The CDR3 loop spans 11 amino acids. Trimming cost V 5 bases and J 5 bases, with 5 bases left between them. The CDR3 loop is CATSAGETQYF. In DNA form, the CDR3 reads TGTGCCACCAGTGCAGGGGAGACCCAGTACTTC.

CDR3 protein: CASSRYGGGANTGELFF. The DNA for the CDR3 is TGCGCCAGCAGCCGTTATGGCGGGGGAGCGAACACCGGGGAGCTGTTTTTT. The gene calls are TRBV5-1 and TRBJ2-2; TRBD2 matches at 7 bases. The junction had 9 bases not matched to a gene; V was cut back by 4 bases and J by 0 bases. The CDR3 runs to 17 residues. Looked up from germline, CDR1 is SGHRS and CDR2 is YFSETQ.

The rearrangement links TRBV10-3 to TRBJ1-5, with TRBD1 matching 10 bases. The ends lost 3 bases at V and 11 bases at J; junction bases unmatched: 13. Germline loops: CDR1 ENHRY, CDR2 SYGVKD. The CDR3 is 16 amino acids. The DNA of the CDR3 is TGTGCCATCAGTGAAGGGCGACAGGGGGCCCCCATCGCCCAGCATTTT. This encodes CAISEGRQGAPIAQHF.

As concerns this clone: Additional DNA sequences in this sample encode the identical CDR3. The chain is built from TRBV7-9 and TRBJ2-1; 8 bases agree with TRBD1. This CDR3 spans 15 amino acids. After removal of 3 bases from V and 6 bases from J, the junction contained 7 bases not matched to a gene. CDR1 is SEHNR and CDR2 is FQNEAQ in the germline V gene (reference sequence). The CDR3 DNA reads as TGTGCCAGCAGCTTCGGACAGGGCGAGGGCAATGAGCAGTTCTTC. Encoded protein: CASSFGQGEGNEQFF.

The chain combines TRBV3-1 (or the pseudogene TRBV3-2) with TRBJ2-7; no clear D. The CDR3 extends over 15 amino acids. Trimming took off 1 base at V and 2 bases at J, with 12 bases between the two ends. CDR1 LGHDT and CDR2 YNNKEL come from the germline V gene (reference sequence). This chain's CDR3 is CASSQGSLNAYEQYF. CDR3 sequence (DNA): TGTGCCAGCAGCCAAGGAAGCCTGAACGCCTACGAGCAGTACTTC.

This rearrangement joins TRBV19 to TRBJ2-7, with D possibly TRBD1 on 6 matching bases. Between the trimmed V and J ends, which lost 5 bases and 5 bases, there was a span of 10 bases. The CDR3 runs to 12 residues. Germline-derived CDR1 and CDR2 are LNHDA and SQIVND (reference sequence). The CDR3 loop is CASSLRTDEQYV. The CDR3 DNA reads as TGTGCCAGTAGTCTACGGACAGACGAGCAGTACGTC.

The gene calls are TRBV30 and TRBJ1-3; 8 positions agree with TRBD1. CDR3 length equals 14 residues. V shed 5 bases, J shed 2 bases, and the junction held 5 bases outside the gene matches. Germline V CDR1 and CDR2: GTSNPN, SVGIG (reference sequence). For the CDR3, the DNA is TGTGCCTGGGAACAGGACAGGGCTGGAAACACCATATATTTT. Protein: CAWEQDRAGNTIYF.

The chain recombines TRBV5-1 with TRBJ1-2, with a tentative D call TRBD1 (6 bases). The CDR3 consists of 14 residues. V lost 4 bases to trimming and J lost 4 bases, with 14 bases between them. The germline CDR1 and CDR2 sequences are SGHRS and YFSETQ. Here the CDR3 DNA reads TGCGCCAGCAGCCCTACTCCGGACAGCTATGGCTACACCTTC. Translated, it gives CASSPTPDSYGYTF. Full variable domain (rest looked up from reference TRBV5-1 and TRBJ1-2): KAGVTQTPRYLIKTRGQQVTLSCSPISGHRSVSWYQQTPGQGLQFLFEYFSETQRNKGNFPGRFSGRQFSNSRSEMNVSTLELGDSALYLCASSPTPDSYGYTFGSGTRLTVV.

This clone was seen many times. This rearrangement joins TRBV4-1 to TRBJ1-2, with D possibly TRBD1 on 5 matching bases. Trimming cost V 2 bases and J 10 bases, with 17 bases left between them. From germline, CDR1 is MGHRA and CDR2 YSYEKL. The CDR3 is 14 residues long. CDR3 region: CASSQPGVSGIYTF. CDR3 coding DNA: TGCGCCAGCAGCCAACCGGGCGTCTCAGGGATCTACACCTTC.

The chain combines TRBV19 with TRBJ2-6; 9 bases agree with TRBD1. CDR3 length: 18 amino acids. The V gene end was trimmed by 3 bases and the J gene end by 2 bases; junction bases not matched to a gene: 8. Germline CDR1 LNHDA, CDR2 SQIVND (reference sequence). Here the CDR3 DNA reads TGTGCCAGTAGTATCGTGGGGACAGGGAAGACTGGGGCCAACGTCCTGACTTTC. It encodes CASSIVGTGKTGANVLTF.

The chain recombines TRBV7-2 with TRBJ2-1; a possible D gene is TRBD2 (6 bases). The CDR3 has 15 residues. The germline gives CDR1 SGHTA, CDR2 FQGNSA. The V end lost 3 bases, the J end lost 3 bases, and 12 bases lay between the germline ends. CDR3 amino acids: CASSFYGGNYNEQFF. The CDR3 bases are TGTGCCAGCAGCTTTTACGGGGGAAACTACAATGAGCAGTTCTTC. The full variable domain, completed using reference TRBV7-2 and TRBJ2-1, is GAGVSQSPSNKVTEKGKDVELRCDPISGHTALYWYRQSLGQGLEFLIYFQGNSAPDKSGLPSDRFSAERTGGSVSTLTIQRTQQEDSAVYLCASSFYGGNYNEQFFGPGTRLTVL.

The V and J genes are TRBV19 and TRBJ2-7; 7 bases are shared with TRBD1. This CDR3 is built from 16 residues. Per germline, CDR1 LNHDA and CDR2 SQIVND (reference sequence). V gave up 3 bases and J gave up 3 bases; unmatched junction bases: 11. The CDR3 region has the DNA TGTGCCAGTAGTATGGTAGGACAGGATAATTGCTACGAGCAGTACGTC. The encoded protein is CASSMVGQDNCYEQYV.

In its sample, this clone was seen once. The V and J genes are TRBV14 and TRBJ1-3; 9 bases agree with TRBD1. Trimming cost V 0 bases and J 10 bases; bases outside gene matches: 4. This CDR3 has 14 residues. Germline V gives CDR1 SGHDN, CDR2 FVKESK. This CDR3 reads CASSQDRGTGTIYF. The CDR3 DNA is TGTGCCAGCAGCCAAGATAGGGGGACAGGGACCATATATTTT.

Here the CDR3 DNA reads TGTGCCAGCGGTCTCTACGCGACAGTCACTGAAGCTTTCTTT. Translated: CASGLYATVTEAFF. The chain has TRBV2 and TRBJ1-1, with a possible D match to TRBD1 (5 bases). Germline-derived CDR1 and CDR2 are SNHLY and FYNNEI. This CDR3 is built from 14 residues. V lost 8 bases and J lost 4, with 17 bases in between. The whole variable domain, filled in from reference TRBV2 and TRBJ1-1, reads EPEVTQTPSHQVTQMGQEVILRCVPISNHLYFYWYRQILGQKVEFLVSFYNNEISEKSEIFDDQFSVERPDGSNFTLKIRSTKLEDSAMYFCASGLYATVTEAFFGQGTRLTVV.

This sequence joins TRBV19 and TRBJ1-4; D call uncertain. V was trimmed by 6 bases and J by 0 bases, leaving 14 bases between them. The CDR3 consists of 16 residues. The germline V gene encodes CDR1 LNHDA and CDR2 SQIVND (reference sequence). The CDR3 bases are TGTGCCAGTAGGCGGGCAGGTGGTGCAACTAATGAAAAACTGTTTTTT. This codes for CASRRAGGATNEKLFF.

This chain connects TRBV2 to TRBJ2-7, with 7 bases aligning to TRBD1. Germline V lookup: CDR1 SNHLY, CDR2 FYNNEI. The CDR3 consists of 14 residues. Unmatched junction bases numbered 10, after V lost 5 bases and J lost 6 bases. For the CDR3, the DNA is TGTGCCAGCAGTACTCGACAGGGACCGTCCGAGCAGTACGTC. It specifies CASSTRQGPSEQYV.

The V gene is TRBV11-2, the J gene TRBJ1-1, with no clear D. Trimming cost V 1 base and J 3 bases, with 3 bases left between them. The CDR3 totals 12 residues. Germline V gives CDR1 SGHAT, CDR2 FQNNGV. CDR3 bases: TGTGCCAGCAGCTTAGTAGACACTGAAGCTTTCTTT. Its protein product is CASSLVDTEAFF.

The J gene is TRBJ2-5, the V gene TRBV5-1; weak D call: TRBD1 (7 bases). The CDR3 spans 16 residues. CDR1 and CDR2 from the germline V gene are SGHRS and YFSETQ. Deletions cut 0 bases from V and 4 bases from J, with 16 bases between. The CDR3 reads CASSLVRGAGGETQYF. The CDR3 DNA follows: TGCGCCAGCAGCTTGGTGCGGGGCGCAGGGGGAGAGACCCAGTACTTC.